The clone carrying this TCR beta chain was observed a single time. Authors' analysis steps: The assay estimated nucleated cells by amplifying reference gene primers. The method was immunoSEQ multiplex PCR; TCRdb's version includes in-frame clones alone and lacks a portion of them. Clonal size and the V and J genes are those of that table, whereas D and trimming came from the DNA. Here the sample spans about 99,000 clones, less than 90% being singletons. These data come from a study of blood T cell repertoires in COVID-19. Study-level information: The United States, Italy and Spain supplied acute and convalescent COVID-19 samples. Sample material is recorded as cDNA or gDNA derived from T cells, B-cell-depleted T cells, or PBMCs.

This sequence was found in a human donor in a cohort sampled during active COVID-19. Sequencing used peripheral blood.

The CDR3 DNA is TGCGCCAGCAGCTCGGACAGGGGGCCACAGAACACTGAAGCTTTCTTT. This translates into CASSSDRGPQNTEAFF. The chain combines TRBV5-1 with TRBJ1-1, with 11 bases lining up with TRBD1. CDR1 is SGHRS, CDR2 YFSETQ, per germline. Germline trimming cut 3 bases from V and 1 base from J; bases unmatched to any gene: 5. CDR3 length: 16 residues.